Presented here are 3 T cell receptor beta chains from one specimen sequenced in a study of STAT5B mutations in CD4+ large granular lymphocyte leukemia. This table comes from immunoSEQ multiplex PCR, and its TCRdb copy is limited to in-frame clones, with some not included. The data hold almost 30,000 clones, with around 85% observed a single time. Sequencing input: CD4+ T cells from blood buffy coats. The receptors shown here come from a human donor in good health.

This chain uses TRBV18 with TRBJ2-4; no clear D. The CDR3 has 14 residues. Per the germline V gene, CDR1 is KGHSH and CDR2 is LQKENI. The V end lost 4 bases, the J end lost 0 bases, and 7 bases lay between the germline ends. CDR3 amino acids: CASSRELAKNIQYF. CDR3 DNA sequence: TGTGCCAGCTCACGCGAGTTAGCCAAAAACATTCAGTACTTC.

The chain recombines TRBV28 with TRBJ1-5; the match to TRBD1 covers 7 bases. With V trimmed by 5 bases and J by 3 bases, 10 bases remained unmatched. Germline CDR1 reads MDHEN; CDR2 reads SYDVKM. The CDR3 runs 16 residues. Here the CDR3 DNA reads TGTGCCAGCAGTGTAGAAAGGGGGCGGTTCAATCAGCCCCAGCATTTT. Translating gives CASSVERGRFNQPQHF. Based on the CDR3 plus reference TRBV28 and TRBJ1-5, the full variable domain is DVKVTQSSRYLVKRTGEKVFLECVQDMDHENMFWYRQDPGLGLRLIYFSYDVKMKEKGDIPEGYSVSREKKERFSLILESASTNQTSMYLCASSVERGRFNQPQHFGDGTRLSIL.

The rearrangement uses TRBV25-1 and TRBJ2-3; D call uncertain. CDR1 is MGHDK and CDR2 is SYGVNS in the germline V gene. With 11 bases removed from V and 0 bases from J, the gap between germline ends came to 15 bases. There are 14 residues in the CDR3. Here the CDR3 reads CAPLDGPSTDTQYF. As DNA, the CDR3 is TGTGCCCCCTTGGACGGCCCTAGCACAGATACGCAGTATTTT.